These 8 T cell receptor beta chains originate from one sample sequenced in a study of cytomegalovirus exposure and HLA in healthy donors. With 60 Vbeta and 13 Jbeta primers, the PCR was carried out. TCRdb's copy holds only in-frame clones and misses some; the assay was immunoSEQ multiplex PCR. Among some 130,000 clones listed, more than 70% were seen once. Sequencing was performed on PBMCs. These receptors were obtained from a man aged 35-49 years in good health and CMV-seronegative.

This clone appeared a few times. The CDR3 loop reads CAAGPSGANVLTF. The DNA for the CDR3 is TGTGCTGCAGGGCCCTCTGGGGCCAACGTCCTGACTTTC. The V gene is TRBV30, the J gene TRBJ2-6; possible D gene TRBD1, 5 bases. CDR1 GTSNPN and CDR2 SVGIG come from the germline V gene (reference sequence). This CDR3 comprises 13 residues.

The genes are TRBV5-4 and TRBJ1-1; D possibly corresponds to TRBD1 (5 bases). Germline values: CDR1 SGHNT, CDR2 YYREEE (reference sequence). The CDR3 sequence is 15 residues long. Trimming took 4 bases from V and 1 from J, leaving 14 bases between them. The CDR3 DNA reads TGTGCCAGCAGCCCCGGTGGGGCCCGGAACACTGAAGCTTTCTTT. Its protein is CASSPGGARNTEAFF.

The chain combines TRBV6-1 with TRBJ2-2, with D hard to call. The V end lost 4 bases, the J end lost 5 bases, and 11 bases lay between the germline ends. Germline assignment: CDR1 MNHNS and CDR2 SASEGT. The CDR3 consists of 14 residues. CDR3 amino acids: CASSGVIITGELFF. CDR3 in DNA: TGTGCCAGCAGTGGTGTTATTATTACCGGGGAGCTGTTTTTT.

This rearrangement joins TRBV7-2 to TRBJ2-1; no reliable D call. Germline CDR1 is SGHTA and CDR2 is FQGNSA. The CDR3 consists of 15 residues. V lost 4 bases and J lost 0, with 10 bases in between. The CDR3 here is CASSSARSSYNEQFF. The CDR3, as DNA: TGTGCCAGCAGCTCGGCGAGGAGCTCCTACAATGAGCAGTTCTTC.

V and J are TRBV7-2 and TRBJ1-5; possible D gene TRBD1, 5 bases. Germline CDR1 and CDR2: SGHTA and FQGNSA. Trimming shortened V by 1 base and J by 0 bases, and 10 bases separated the two germline ends. The CDR3 totals 16 residues. This CDR3 reads CASSLEGAGSNQPQHF. CDR3 sequence (DNA): TGTGCCAGCAGCTTAGAAGGGGCTGGTAGCAATCAGCCCCAGCATTTT.

V and J are TRBV4-1 and TRBJ2-2; 9 nucleotides agree with TRBD2. After removal of 1 base from V and 2 bases from J, the junction contained 5 bases not matched to a gene. The CDR3 sequence is 17 residues long. Per germline, CDR1 MGHRA and CDR2 YSYEKL. The CDR3 coding sequence is TGCGCCAGCAGCCAAGGACCGCGGGGGGGCAACACCGGGGAGCTGTTTTTT. Its translation: CASSQGPRGGNTGELFF.

This clone was observed a single time. This chain joins TRBV11-3 and TRBJ1-2; D uncertain. Germline CDR1 SGHNT, CDR2 YENEEA. V dropped 1 base and J dropped 1 base, with 10 bases sitting between them. The CDR3 contains 15 residues. CDR3 bases: TGTGCCAGCAGCTTAGGCGGCAGAATTAACTATGGCTACACCTTC. This codes for CASSLGGRINYGYTF.

The chain is built from TRBV2 and TRBJ1-5, with 8 nucleotides matching TRBD1. Germline V CDR1 and CDR2: SNHLY, FYNNEI. V was pared by 6 bases and J by 2 bases, with 3 bases of the junction left unmatched. This CDR3 is built from 14 residues. The CDR3 protein is CASREQGGNQPQHF. Here the CDR3 DNA reads TGTGCCAGCAGGGAACAGGGGGGCAATCAGCCCCAGCATTTT.